These T cell receptor beta chains were read from a single sample in a study of blood T cell repertoires in COVID-19. The assay was immunoSEQ multiplex PCR, and TCRdb's table has in-frame clones only and misses some. The data contain 100,000 to 150,000 clones, roughly 69% of them seen just once; the ten biggest clones take up under 2.5%. The specimen was peripheral blood. All receptors derive from a woman aged 70-85 years with acute or convalescent COVID-19. Both conserved end residues are part of each CDR3. Fields, in order: clone size, V gene, D gene, J gene, CDR3 DNA, CDR3 protein. The D gene is left open where the match is weak. A clone size is listed for some rows: how often the clone was seen (once, few, many), or a class if it is expanded.

clone size: NA
V gene: TRBV5-4
D gene: NA
J gene: TRBJ2-1
CDR3 DNA: TGTGCCAGCAGCTTAGGCGGAATGAACAATGAGCAGTTCTTC
CDR3 protein: CASSLGGMNNEQFF

clone size: NA
V gene: TRBV5-1
D gene: NA
J gene: TRBJ2-5
CDR3 DNA: TGCGCCAGCAGCTTGGGGTCGACACAACAAGAGACCCAGTACTTC
CDR3 protein: CASSLGSTQQETQYF

clone size: once
V gene: TRBV28
D gene: TRBD2
J gene: TRBJ2-2
CDR3 DNA: TGTGCCAGCAGTTTATTTACCAGCGGGAGTCGTACCGGGGAGCTGTTTTTT
CDR3 protein: CASSLFTSGSRTGELFF

clone size: NA
V gene: TRBV11-2
D gene: TRBD1
J gene: TRBJ2-7
CDR3 DNA: TGTGCCAGCAGCTCCGACAGGGTTCCGCAGTACTTC
CDR3 protein: CASSSDRVPQYF

clone size: NA
V gene: TRBV20-1
D gene: TRBD1
J gene: TRBJ1-2
CDR3 DNA: TGCAGTAGCATGACAGGGTATGGCTACACCTTC
CDR3 protein: CSSMTGYGYTF

clone size: NA
V gene: TRBV10-2
D gene: TRBD2
J gene: TRBJ2-1
CDR3 DNA: TGCGCCAGCCTACCAGGGGAACTAGCGGGGGGTTCCTACAATGAGCAGTTCTTC
CDR3 protein: CASLPGELAGGSYNEQFF

clone size: many
V gene: TRBV5-1
D gene: NA
J gene: TRBJ2-5
CDR3 DNA: TGCGCCAGCAGCTTGGGAGGTGGACAAGAGACCCAGTACTTC
CDR3 protein: CASSLGGGQETQYF

clone size: NA
V gene: TRBV28
D gene: TRBD2
J gene: TRBJ2-7
CDR3 DNA: TGTGCCAGCACCACCTCGGGACTAGCGGGGAGGTCAAACGAGCAGTACTTC
CDR3 protein: CASTTSGLAGRSNEQYF

clone size: NA
V gene: TRBV28
D gene: NA
J gene: TRBJ1-1
CDR3 DNA: TGTGCCAGCAGTTCTCAAAAGCTAGAAGCTTTCTTT
CDR3 protein: CASSSQKLEAFF

clone size: NA
V gene: TRBV5-1
D gene: NA
J gene: TRBJ1-2
CDR3 DNA: TGCGCCAGCAGCGAACCAGGGGTTCGAAATGGCTACACCTTC
CDR3 protein: CASSEPGVRNGYTF

clone size: once
V gene: TRBV9
D gene: NA
J gene: TRBJ1-2
CDR3 DNA: TGTGCCAGCAGCCCCCAAGGGGGTTCCTATGGCTACACCTTC
CDR3 protein: CASSPQGGSYGYTF

clone size: NA
V gene: TRBV5-1
D gene: TRBD2
J gene: TRBJ2-3
CDR3 DNA: TGCGCCAGCAGCCCCAGGACTAGCGAGGCCACAGATACGCAGTATTTT
CDR3 protein: CASSPRTSEATDTQYF

clone size: few
V gene: TRBV29-1
D gene: TRBD1
J gene: TRBJ1-2
CDR3 DNA: TGCAGCGTTTTGGGACAGGGGAACTATGGCTACACCTTC
CDR3 protein: CSVLGQGNYGYTF

clone size: NA
V gene: TRBV30
D gene: TRBD1
J gene: TRBJ1-2
CDR3 DNA: TGTGCCTGTGGGACAGGGGGACCCTATGGCTACACCTTC
CDR3 protein: CACGTGGPYGYTF

clone size: many
V gene: TRBV7-2
D gene: TRBD1
J gene: TRBJ2-7
CDR3 DNA: TGTGCCAGCAGCTGGGACAGGGGGGCAAACGAGCAGTACTTC
CDR3 protein: CASSWDRGANEQYF

clone size: NA
V gene: TRBV7-6
D gene: TRBD2
J gene: TRBJ2-5
CDR3 DNA: TGTGCCAGCAGCCCCGGGACTAGCGGCCTGAAGGAAACCCAGTACTTC
CDR3 protein: CASSPGTSGLKETQYF

clone size: NA
V gene: TRBV19
D gene: TRBD1
J gene: TRBJ1-4
CDR3 DNA: TGTGCCAGTAGATCGGGGGCGGGACAGCATAATGAAAAACTGTTTTTT
CDR3 protein: CASRSGAGQHNEKLFF

clone size: NA
V gene: TRBV6-5
D gene: TRBD1
J gene: TRBJ2-1
CDR3 DNA: TGTGCCAGCGGACAGGCTTACAATGAGCAGTTCTTC
CDR3 protein: CASGQAYNEQFF

clone size: NA
V gene: TRBV4-2
D gene: TRBD1
J gene: TRBJ1-4
CDR3 DNA: TGTGCCAGCAGCCCCCGGACAGGGGGGGAAAAACTGTTTTTT
CDR3 protein: CASSPRTGGEKLFF

clone size: NA
V gene: TRBV25-1
D gene: NA
J gene: TRBJ1-1
CDR3 DNA: TGTGCCAGCAGTGAACATCTGAACACTGAAGCTTTCTTT
CDR3 protein: CASSEHLNTEAFF

clone size: NA
V gene: TRBV11-2
D gene: TRBD2
J gene: TRBJ2-2
CDR3 DNA: TGTGCCAGCAGCCCGAGGACTAGCGGGAGCGGGGAGCTGTTTTTT
CDR3 protein: CASSPRTSGSGELFF

clone size: NA
V gene: TRBV4-2
D gene: TRBD2
J gene: TRBJ2-3
CDR3 DNA: TGTGCCAGCAGCGGCTCGGGGGGAGAGGCTAGCACAGATACGCAGTATTTT
CDR3 protein: CASSGSGGEASTDTQYF

clone size: NA
V gene: TRBV3-1/TRBV3-2
D gene: NA
J gene: TRBJ2-7
CDR3 DNA: TGTGCCAGCAGCCAAGAGCTTGGGGGGAACTCCTACGAGCAGTACTTC
CDR3 protein: CASSQELGGNSYEQYF

clone size: NA
V gene: TRBV5-1
D gene: TRBD2
J gene: TRBJ2-5
CDR3 DNA: TGCGCCAGCAGCTGGGGGCAGCGGGGGGTCCAAGAGACCCAGTACTTC
CDR3 protein: CASSWGQRGVQETQYF

clone size: NA
V gene: TRBV3-1/TRBV3-2
D gene: NA
J gene: TRBJ1-6
CDR3 DNA: TGTGCCAGCAGCCGGTCCAACCAGAATTCACCCCTCCACTTT
CDR3 protein: CASSRSNQNSPLHF

clone size: NA
V gene: TRBV29-1
D gene: TRBD1
J gene: TRBJ1-2
CDR3 DNA: TGCAGCGTTGAAGGGGGACACACAGGGGTCTATGGCTACACCTTC
CDR3 protein: CSVEGGHTGVYGYTF

clone size: few
V gene: TRBV18
D gene: TRBD1
J gene: TRBJ2-7
CDR3 DNA: TGTGCCAGCTCCGCCGGGGACAGAAAAAACTACGAGCAGTACTTC
CDR3 protein: CASSAGDRKNYEQYF

clone size: NA
V gene: TRBV10-3
D gene: TRBD2
J gene: TRBJ2-1
CDR3 DNA: TGTGCCATCAGTGAGGGACTAGCGGGACACTCAGACAATGAGCAGTTCTTC
CDR3 protein: CAISEGLAGHSDNEQFF

clone size: NA
V gene: TRBV29-1
D gene: NA
J gene: TRBJ2-1
CDR3 DNA: TGCAGCGTTGAAGGGGGGGACAGCTCCTACAATGAGCAGTTCTTC
CDR3 protein: CSVEGGDSSYNEQFF

clone size: NA
V gene: TRBV11-2
D gene: TRBD2
J gene: TRBJ2-2
CDR3 DNA: TGTGCCAGCAGCCCTGGCGCGGGGGGATGGACCGGGGAGCTGTTTTTT
CDR3 protein: CASSPGAGGWTGELFF

clone size: NA
V gene: TRBV10-1
D gene: NA
J gene: TRBJ1-2
CDR3 DNA: TGCGCCAGCAGTGAGTCGATTACTAATCCGAGCGGCTACACCTTC
CDR3 protein: CASSESITNPSGYTF

clone size: NA
V gene: TRBV4-2
D gene: TRBD2
J gene: TRBJ2-1
CDR3 DNA: TGTGCCAGCAGCCAAGATCAGGGCGGGAGGGCCCCGTGGAGTGAGCAGTTCTTC
CDR3 protein: CASSQDQGGRAPWSEQFF

clone size: few
V gene: TRBV1
D gene: NA
J gene: TRBJ2-2
CDR3 DNA: TGCACCCGCGGCCTAGCGGGGGCCTCCTACAAGGGCGGGGAGCTGTTTTTT
CDR3 protein: CTRGLAGASYKGGELFF

clone size: NA
V gene: TRBV11-2
D gene: TRBD1
J gene: TRBJ1-4
CDR3 DNA: TGTGCCAGCAGCGAACAGGGGGTTGGCAGAGAAAAACTGTTTTTT
CDR3 protein: CASSEQGVGREKLFF

clone size: NA
V gene: TRBV6-2/TRBV6-3
D gene: TRBD1
J gene: TRBJ1-2
CDR3 DNA: TGTGCCAGCAGTTATTACAGGGGTAAGGCCGGCTATGGCTACACCTTC
CDR3 protein: CASSYYRGKAGYGYTF

clone size: NA
V gene: TRBV9
D gene: TRBD2
J gene: TRBJ2-1
CDR3 DNA: TGTGCCAGCAGCGGGGCTAGCGGGAGCTCCTACAATGAGCAGTTCTTC
CDR3 protein: CASSGASGSSYNEQFF

clone size: NA
V gene: TRBV5-4
D gene: TRBD1
J gene: TRBJ2-5
CDR3 DNA: TGTGCCAGCAGCTTGGGGGGCAGGGGGCAGACCCAGTACTTC
CDR3 protein: CASSLGGRGQTQYF

clone size: NA
V gene: TRBV5-4
D gene: TRBD1
J gene: TRBJ1-2
CDR3 DNA: TGTGCCAGCAGCTTGGGAGACAGGGAACTCTATGGCTACACCTTC
CDR3 protein: CASSLGDRELYGYTF

clone size: NA
V gene: TRBV10-3
D gene: TRBD2
J gene: TRBJ2-3
CDR3 DNA: TGTGCCATGTCGGGGGGGAGGGCAGATACGCAGTATTTT
CDR3 protein: CAMSGGRADTQYF

clone size: NA
V gene: TRBV7-8
D gene: TRBD1
J gene: TRBJ1-6
CDR3 DNA: TGTGCCAGCAGCCCCGACAGGGAGAATTCACCCCTCCACTTT
CDR3 protein: CASSPDRENSPLHF

clone size: few
V gene: TRBV28
D gene: NA
J gene: TRBJ2-4
CDR3 DNA: TGTGCCAGCACCAGTCAAAACATTCAGTACTTC
CDR3 protein: CASTSQNIQYF

clone size: NA
V gene: TRBV24-1
D gene: TRBD1
J gene: TRBJ2-7
CDR3 DNA: TGTGCCACCAGTGCTCCCGGGACAGGGGTCTACGAGCAGTACTTC
CDR3 protein: CATSAPGTGVYEQYF

clone size: NA
V gene: TRBV5-4
D gene: TRBD1
J gene: TRBJ1-1
CDR3 DNA: TGTGCCAGCAGCTCGGGACAGGGGGGCACTGAAGCTTTCTTT
CDR3 protein: CASSSGQGGTEAFF

clone size: NA
V gene: TRBV9
D gene: TRBD2
J gene: TRBJ2-1
CDR3 DNA: TGTGCCAGCAGCGTTACCCTTTGGGCTAGCGGGGACAATGAGCAGTTCTTC
CDR3 protein: CASSVTLWASGDNEQFF

clone size: NA
V gene: TRBV7-9
D gene: TRBD2
J gene: TRBJ2-3
CDR3 DNA: TGTGCCAGCAGTTTCGGGACTAGCGGGACCACAGATACGCAGTATTTT
CDR3 protein: CASSFGTSGTTDTQYF

clone size: NA
V gene: TRBV3-1/TRBV3-2
D gene: TRBD2
J gene: TRBJ2-7
CDR3 DNA: TGTGCCAGCAGCCGGACTAGCGGACGTGGCGAGCAGTACTTC
CDR3 protein: CASSRTSGRGEQYF

clone size: NA
V gene: TRBV7-9
D gene: TRBD1
J gene: TRBJ1-1
CDR3 DNA: TGTGCCAGCAGCTCCGACAGGGGGAAAAACACTGAAGCTTTCTTT
CDR3 protein: CASSSDRGKNTEAFF

clone size: NA
V gene: TRBV7-9
D gene: TRBD1
J gene: TRBJ1-2
CDR3 DNA: TGTGCCAGCAGCTCAGGGGGCGTGAGCTATGGCTACACCTTC
CDR3 protein: CASSSGGVSYGYTF

clone size: NA
V gene: TRBV6-5
D gene: TRBD1
J gene: TRBJ1-3
CDR3 DNA: TGTGCCAGCAGTCGACAGGGATACGGAAACACCATATATTTT
CDR3 protein: CASSRQGYGNTIYF

clone size: few
V gene: TRBV29-1
D gene: NA
J gene: TRBJ2-7
CDR3 DNA: TGCAGCGTTCTAGTGGGGGGACACGAGCAGTACTTC
CDR3 protein: CSVLVGGHEQYF

clone size: NA
V gene: TRBV11-2
D gene: TRBD1
J gene: TRBJ2-3
CDR3 DNA: TGTGCCAGCAGCTTTGGCAGGGGGCGACAGGAAGATACGCAGTATTTT
CDR3 protein: CASSFGRGRQEDTQYF

clone size: few
V gene: TRBV5-1
D gene: NA
J gene: TRBJ1-2
CDR3 DNA: TGCGCCAGCAGCTTGGACAGGGCTAGTGGCTACACCTTC
CDR3 protein: CASSLDRASGYTF

clone size: NA
V gene: TRBV19
D gene: NA
J gene: TRBJ1-1
CDR3 DNA: TGTGCCAGTAGTGTCGACAGCACTGAAGCTTTCTTT
CDR3 protein: CASSVDSTEAFF

clone size: NA
V gene: TRBV14
D gene: NA
J gene: TRBJ1-6
CDR3 DNA: TGTGCCAGCAGCCAAGTATCTAACTCACCCCTCCACTTT
CDR3 protein: CASSQVSNSPLHF

clone size: NA
V gene: TRBV10-2
D gene: TRBD1
J gene: TRBJ1-4
CDR3 DNA: TGCGCCAGCTGTAAGACAGGGGGAGTGACTAATGAAAAACTGTTTTTT
CDR3 protein: CASCKTGGVTNEKLFF

clone size: few
V gene: TRBV14
D gene: TRBD1
J gene: TRBJ1-2
CDR3 DNA: TGTGCCAGCAGCCAAGGGGACAGGCGTTACACCTTC
CDR3 protein: CASSQGDRRYTF

clone size: NA
V gene: TRBV3-1/TRBV3-2
D gene: NA
J gene: TRBJ1-1
CDR3 DNA: TGTGCCAGCAGCCAGGGCTATTCTCTCACTGAAGCTTTCTTT
CDR3 protein: CASSQGYSLTEAFF

clone size: NA
V gene: TRBV28
D gene: TRBD2
J gene: TRBJ2-3
CDR3 DNA: TGTGCCAGCAGTTTAGAAGCGGGAGCAGGAGATACGCAGTATTTT
CDR3 protein: CASSLEAGAGDTQYF

clone size: once
V gene: TRBV28
D gene: TRBD1
J gene: TRBJ1-2
CDR3 DNA: TGTGCCAGCAGTAGGATGGACAGGGGGCGCGAGGGCTACACCTTC
CDR3 protein: CASSRMDRGREGYTF

clone size: many
V gene: TRBV19
D gene: TRBD1
J gene: TRBJ2-7
CDR3 DNA: TGTGCCAGTAGTATCGGACAGGGGTACGAGCAGTACTTC
CDR3 protein: CASSIGQGYEQYF